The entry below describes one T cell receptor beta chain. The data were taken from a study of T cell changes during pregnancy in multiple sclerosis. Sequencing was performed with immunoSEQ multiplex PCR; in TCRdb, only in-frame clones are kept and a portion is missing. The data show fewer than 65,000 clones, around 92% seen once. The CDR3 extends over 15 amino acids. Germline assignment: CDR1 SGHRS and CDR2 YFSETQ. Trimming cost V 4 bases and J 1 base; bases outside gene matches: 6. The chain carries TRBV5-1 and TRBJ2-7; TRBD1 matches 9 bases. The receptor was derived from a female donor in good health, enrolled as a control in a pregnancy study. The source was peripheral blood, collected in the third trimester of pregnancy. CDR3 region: CASSEGQGRSYEQYF. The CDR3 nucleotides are TGCGCCAGCAGCGAGGGACAGGGCCGGTCCTACGAGCAGTACTTC.